Listed below are T cell receptor beta chains from one sample, sequenced in a study of cytomegalovirus exposure and HLA in healthy donors. Using immunoSEQ multiplex PCR, the repertoire was profiled, and TCRdb retains in-frame clones only, with some absent. The table lists about 130,000 clones, roughly four fifths of them singletons, with around 2.5% in the top ten. The sequencing sample was made of PBMCs. These receptors were taken from a boy between 2 and 10 years old in good health and CMV-seronegative. CDR3s include the opening cysteine and the closing phenylalanine or tryptophan.

J: TRBJ2-1
V: TRBV4-2
CDR3: CASSQVLGDRVYNEQFF

J: TRBJ1-4
V: TRBV9
CDR3: CASSPAGYHEKLFF

J: TRBJ1-3
V: TRBV18
CDR3: CASSPRGQGTRSGNTIYF

J: TRBJ1-1
V: TRBV19
CDR3: CASAGQGAFF

J: TRBJ2-3
V: TRBV19
CDR3: CASSPLADTQYF

J: TRBJ1-1
V: TRBV11-2
CDR3: CASSFSTGYTEAFF

J: TRBJ2-7
V: TRBV6-1
CDR3: CASSGDRVGEGEQYF

J: TRBJ2-1
V: TRBV6-4
CDR3: CASSGVTGGNEQFF

J: TRBJ2-1
V: TRBV2
CDR3: CASSAGTGDYNEQFF

J: TRBJ2-5
V: TRBV4-3
CDR3: CASSPHAGETQYF

J: TRBJ1-2
V: TRBV9
CDR3: CASSVGQGTGGYTF

J: TRBJ2-7
V: TRBV4-3
CDR3: CASSQEGSASYEQYF

J: TRBJ2-3
V: TRBV7-8
CDR3: CASSLAERFTDTQYF